The clone carrying this T cell receptor beta chain was seen at least ten times. This record comes from a study of low-dose radiotherapy and immunotherapy resistance in tumors. Study-wide context: Each fraction given to Cohort 2 every two weeks delivered 1 Gy, and the total reached 13 Gy over 26 weeks.

Time point described: before trial treatment. Advanced solid tumors lacking tumor-infiltrating lymphocytes characterized eligible patients. TRAV- and TRBV-specific primers, spanning alpha and beta chains, primed first-strand cDNA. TCRs were put through roughly 20 PCR cycles of amplification with Phusion. A constant-region primer and the V-primer adapter served as the primer pair. One entry per CDR3 protein, called by TCRdb with MiXCR from the reads. This table has about 89,000 distinct CDR3 sequences, more than 8% appearing once. The sequenced sample was PBMCs, obtained before treatment. This TCR was sampled from a male donor with prostate cancer.

The DNA for the CDR3 is TGTGCCAGCAGGTTAACAGGGGGCTATGGCTACACCTTC. Translated, it gives CASRLTGGYGYTF. The chain combines TRBV28 with TRBJ1-2; TRBD1 agrees at 8 bases. The CDR3 is made up of 13 amino acids. V lost 6 bases to trimming and J lost 4 bases; unmatched junction nucleotides: 4. CDR1 and CDR2 (germline): MDHEN, SYDVKM.